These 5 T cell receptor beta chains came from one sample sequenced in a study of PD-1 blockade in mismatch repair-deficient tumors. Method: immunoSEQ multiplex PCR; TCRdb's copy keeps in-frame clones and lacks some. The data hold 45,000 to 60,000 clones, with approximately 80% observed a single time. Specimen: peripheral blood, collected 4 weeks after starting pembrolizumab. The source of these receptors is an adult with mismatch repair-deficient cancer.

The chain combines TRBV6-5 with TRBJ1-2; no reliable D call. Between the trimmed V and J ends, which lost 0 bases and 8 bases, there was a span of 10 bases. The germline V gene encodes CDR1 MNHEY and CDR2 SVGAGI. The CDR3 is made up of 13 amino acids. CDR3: CASSYSPPSGYTF. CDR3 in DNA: TGTGCCAGCAGTTACTCCCCGCCCTCGGGCTACACCTTC.

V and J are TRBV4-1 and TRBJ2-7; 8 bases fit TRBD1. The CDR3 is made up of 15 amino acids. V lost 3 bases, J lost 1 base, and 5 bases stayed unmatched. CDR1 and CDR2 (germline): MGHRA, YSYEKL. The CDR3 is CASSQVDRGSYEQYF. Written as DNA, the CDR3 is TGCGCCAGCAGCCAGGTAGACAGGGGTTCCTACGAGCAGTACTTC.

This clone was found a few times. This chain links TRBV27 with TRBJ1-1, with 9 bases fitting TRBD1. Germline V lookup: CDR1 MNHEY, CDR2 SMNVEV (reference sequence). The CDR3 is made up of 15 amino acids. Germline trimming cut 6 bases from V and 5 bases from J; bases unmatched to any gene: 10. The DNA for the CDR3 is TGTGCCAGCAGATTACAGGGGGCTTTAAGGACTGAAGCTTTCTTT. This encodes CASRLQGALRTEAFF.

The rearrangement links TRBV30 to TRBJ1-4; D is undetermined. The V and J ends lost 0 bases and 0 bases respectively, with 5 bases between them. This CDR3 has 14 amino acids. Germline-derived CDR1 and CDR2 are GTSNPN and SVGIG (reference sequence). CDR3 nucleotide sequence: TGTGCCTGGAGTGTACTTTCAACTAATGAAAAACTGTTTTTT. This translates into CAWSVLSTNEKLFF. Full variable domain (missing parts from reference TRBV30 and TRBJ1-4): SQTIHQWPATLVQPVGSPLSLECTVEGTSNPNLYWYRQAAGRGLQLLFYSVGIGQISSEVPQNLSASRPQDRQFILSSKKLLLSDSGFYLCAWSVLSTNEKLFFGSGTQLSVL.

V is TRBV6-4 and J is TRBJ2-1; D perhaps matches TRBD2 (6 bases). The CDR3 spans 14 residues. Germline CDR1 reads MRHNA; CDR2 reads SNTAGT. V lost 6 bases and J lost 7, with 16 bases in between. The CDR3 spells CASRDNRRANEQFF. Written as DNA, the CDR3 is TGTGCCAGCAGAGATAATCGGAGGGCGAATGAGCAGTTCTTC.